This TCR beta chain was identified in a study of blood T cell repertoires in COVID-19. Study information: Samples of COVID-19 (acute and convalescent) were obtained from the United States, Italy and Spain. T cells, B-cell-depleted T cells, or PBMCs supplied cDNA or gDNA.

The CDR3 contains 14 residues. In germline, CDR1 is MGHRA, CDR2 YSYEKL. Trimming pared 3 bases from V and 1 base from J, leaving 9 bases between. Original methodology: Reference gene primer amplification gave nucleated cell count estimates. Sequencing used immunoSEQ multiplex PCR; TCRdb keeps in-frame clones, though not all of them. The V and J calls and clone size were taken over from that table, and D and trimming were inferred from the DNA. The data hold tens of thousands of clones, with 79% observed a single time. The sequencing input was peripheral blood. The genes are TRBV4-1 and TRBJ2-5, with a tentative D call TRBD1 (5 bases). The source is a man in his 60s with active or convalescent COVID-19. CDR3 protein: CASSHLTGQETQYF. For the CDR3, the DNA is TGCGCCAGCAGCCATCTAACAGGCCAAGAGACCCAGTACTTC.